A single sample gave rise to the 7 T cell receptor beta chains below, sequenced in a study of blood T cell repertoires in COVID-19. The data were produced by immunoSEQ multiplex PCR, yet TCRdb's version contains in-frame clones alone and is incomplete. The table has 65,000 to 95,000 clones, around four fifths seen once. Material: peripheral blood. Receptors were obtained from a man aged 80 or over with active or convalescent COVID-19.

This chain joins TRBV19 and TRBJ1-6; 7 nucleotides align to TRBD1. CDR1 is LNHDA and CDR2 is SQIVND in the germline V gene (reference sequence). The CDR3 has 15 amino acids. After removal of 6 bases from V and 10 bases from J, the junction contained 12 bases not matched to a gene. CDR3 bases: TGTGCCAGTAGACCCATCACAGGGGTGATGTCACCCCTCCACTTT. Its protein product is CASRPITGVMSPLHF. Drawing the rest from reference TRBV19 and TRBJ1-6, the complete variable domain is DGGITQSPKYLFRKEGQNVTLSCEQNLNHDAMYWYRQDPGQGLRLIYYSQIVNDFQKGDIAEGYSVSREKKESFPLTVTSAQKNPTAFYLCASRPITGVMSPLHFGNGTRLTVT.

V and J are TRBV7-8 and TRBJ1-1; D is possibly TRBD1 (6 bases). Between the trimmed V and J ends, which lost 4 bases and 0 bases, there was a span of 12 bases. In germline, CDR1 is SGHVS, CDR2 FQNEAQ. The CDR3 sequence is 15 residues long. The CDR3 protein is CASSSPTGLNTEAFF. Here the CDR3 DNA reads TGTGCCAGCAGCTCCCCCACAGGGTTGAACACTGAAGCTTTCTTT. The full variable domain, completed using reference TRBV7-8 and TRBJ1-1, is GAGVSQSPRYKVAKRGQDVALRCDPISGHVSLFWYQQALGQGPEFLTYFQNEAQLDKSGLPSDRFFAERPEGSVSTLKIQRTQQEDSAVYLCASSSPTGLNTEAFFGQGTRLTVV.

The J gene is TRBJ1-3, the V gene TRBV7-9, with TRBD1 matching over 9 bases. This CDR3 comprises 17 residues. Losses at the gene ends were 5 bases for V and 4 bases for J; bases not matched to a gene: 12. Germline V gene lookup returns CDR1 SEHNR and CDR2 FQNEAQ (reference sequence). The CDR3 region has the DNA TGTGCCAGCAGCAGGGATGGGACAGGGTTATTAGGAAACACCATATATTTT. Amino acids: CASSRDGTGLLGNTIYF.

There are a few counts of this clone. Here the CDR3 DNA reads TGTGCCAGCAGCCATACCCCGGAGGGGTCCCAGCCCCAGCATTTT. This gives the protein CASSHTPEGSQPQHF. This chain links TRBV3-1 (or the pseudogene TRBV3-2) with TRBJ1-5; possibly TRBD1 for D (5 bases). V lost 3 bases to trimming and J lost 7 bases, with 16 bases between them. Germline CDR1 LGHDT, CDR2 YNNKEL (reference sequence). There are 15 residues in the CDR3.

The V gene is TRBV19, the J gene TRBJ1-1; unclear D gene. The germline V gene has CDR1 LNHDA and CDR2 SQIVND (reference sequence). Trimming shortened V by 2 bases and J by 8 bases, and 21 bases separated the two germline ends. CDR3 size: 16 residues. Here the CDR3 reads CASSIRFPRTLLEAFF. The CDR3 DNA sequence: TGTGCCAGTAGTATAAGGTTTCCAAGAACCCTACTAGAAGCTTTCTTT. Complete variable domain (other parts from reference TRBV19 and TRBJ1-1): DGGITQSPKYLFRKEGQNVTLSCEQNLNHDAMYWYRQDPGQGLRLIYYSQIVNDFQKGDIAEGYSVSREKKESFPLTVTSAQKNPTAFYLCASSIRFPRTLLEAFFGQGTRLTVV.

V gene TRBV5-1 combines with J gene TRBJ2-1; D is possibly TRBD2 (5 bases). Germline loops: CDR1 SGHRS, CDR2 YFSETQ. Trimming shortened V by 2 bases and J by 7 bases, and 22 bases separated the two germline ends. This CDR3 has 17 amino acids. The CDR3 reads CASSFRTQRGNGNEQFF. The CDR3 DNA is TGCGCCAGCAGCTTCCGAACGCAACGGGGAAATGGGAATGAGCAGTTCTTC.

The chain links TRBV29-1 to TRBJ1-1; D not certain. The CDR3 length is 15 residues. Trimming removed 3 bases at V and 1 base at J, with 15 bases between. In germline, CDR1 is SQVTM, CDR2 ANQGSEA. CDR3 bases: TGCAGCGTTGATTCAGGTACACGATGGAACACTGAAGCTTTCTTT. Translated: CSVDSGTRWNTEAFF. Filled out from reference TRBV29-1 and TRBJ1-1, the complete variable domain reads SAVISQKPSRDICQRGTSLTIQCQVDSQVTMMFWYRQQPGQSLTLIATANQGSEATYESGFVIDKFPISRPNLTFSTLTVSNMSPEDSSIYLCSVDSGTRWNTEAFFGQGTRLTVV.